The rows below give T cell receptor beta chains drawn from one sample of a study of blood T cell repertoires in COVID-19. TCRdb keeps only in-frame clones here, not all; method: immunoSEQ multiplex PCR. There are roughly 54,000 clones in the sample; about 85% occur only once, and over 2% lies in the top ten. What was sequenced was peripheral blood. These receptors were obtained from a man in his forties or fifties with acute or convalescent COVID-19. CDR3s include the opening cysteine and the closing phenylalanine or tryptophan. D genes are given only for firm matches. Some rows have no size entry. The others give once, few or many, or a class for an expanded clone.

CDR3 length	clone size	V gene	D gene	J gene	CDR3 protein	CDR3 DNA
11	.	TRBV28	.	TRBJ1-2	CASGFDYGYTF	TGTGCCAGCGGCTTTGACTATGGCTACACCTTC
13	.	TRBV12-3/TRBV12-4	.	TRBJ2-7	CASSLQTGGEQYF	TGTGCCAGCAGTTTGCAAACCGGTGGCGAGCAGTACTTC
16	.	TRBV10-1	TRBD2	TRBJ2-7	CASSESKGLAEYEQYF	TGCGCCAGCAGTGAGTCGAAAGGACTAGCGGAGTACGAGCAGTACTTC
15	once	TRBV4-2	.	TRBJ2-7	CASSQDLSSSYEQYF	TGTGCCAGCAGCCAAGATCTCTCTAGCTCCTACGAGCAGTACTTC
14	.	TRBV7-9	.	TRBJ1-4	CASSLVREAEKLFF	TGTGCCAGCAGCTTAGTCAGGGAGGCTGAAAAACTGTTTTTT
14	medium-sized	TRBV15	TRBD1	TRBJ1-6	CATSIGQENSPLHF	TGTGCCACCAGTATAGGACAGGAAAATTCACCCCTCCACTTT
13	.	TRBV25-1	TRBD1	TRBJ2-7	CARRTGRIYEQYF	TGTGCCAGGAGGACAGGGAGGATCTACGAGCAGTACTTC
14	few	TRBV6-1	.	TRBJ1-1	CASSEFTGWTEAFF	TGTGCCAGCAGTGAATTTACAGGGTGGACTGAAGCTTTCTTT
15	few	TRBV19	.	TRBJ1-1	CASSTPDGVGTEAFF	TGTGCCAGTAGTACCCCGGACGGGGTGGGGACTGAAGCTTTCTTT
12	.	TRBV29-1	TRBD1	TRBJ2-7	CSGTGGPYEQYF	TGCAGCGGAACAGGGGGGCCCTACGAGCAGTACTTC
15	once	TRBV5-1	.	TRBJ2-3	CASSSTGGPTDTQYF	TGCGCCAGCAGCTCCACCGGAGGGCCGACAGATACGCAGTATTTT
16	.	TRBV5-6	.	TRBJ2-4	CASSLEGYLAKNIQYF	TGTGCCAGCAGCTTGGAGGGGTATCTAGCCAAAAACATTCAGTACTTC
16	.	TRBV4-2	.	TRBJ2-2	CASSPTSGVDTGELFF	TGTGCCAGCAGCCCCACCTCGGGAGTGGACACCGGGGAGCTGTTTTTT
18	.	TRBV14	.	TRBJ1-6	CASSQDSFFSSYNSPLHF	TGTGCCAGCAGCCAGGACAGTTTTTTCAGCTCCTATAATTCACCCCTCCACTTT
17	.	TRBV19	TRBD1	TRBJ1-6	CASSMQMPGQGNSPLHF	TGTGCCAGTAGTATGCAAATGCCGGGACAGGGGAATTCACCCCTCCACTTT
14	.	TRBV11-2	TRBD1	TRBJ2-3	CASSATGSPDTQYF	TGTGCCAGCAGCGCGACAGGGTCCCCAGATACGCAGTATTTT
15	few	TRBV5-5	.	TRBJ2-7	CASSLGADSSYEQYF	TGTGCCAGCAGCTTGGGGGCAGATAGCTCCTACGAGCAGTACTTC
14	.	TRBV28	TRBD2	TRBJ2-1	CASSWASGSPEQFF	TGTGCCAGCAGTTGGGCTAGCGGGAGCCCTGAGCAGTTCTTC